These 19 T cell receptor beta chains share one sample of origin, sequenced in a study of T cells in Graves' hyperthyroidism and ophthalmopathy (dated by TCRdb to the late 2010s). The receptor library was made with multiplex PCR. The instrument given in TCRdb is Illumina HiSeq 2000. Amplification of TCR beta CDR3 regions was carried out from RNA transcripts. The TCR CDR3 was subjected to a first round of RT-PCR using the HTBI primer set and the Qiagen OneStep RT-PCR kit. TCRdb reran the public reads through fastp at Q25 and MiXCR, keeping productive beta chains. Merged by CDR3 protein, the rows form single entries marked with the most common genes and DNA. The sample contains approximately 410,000 distinct CDR3 sequences, approximately 15% of them found a single time. 4% to 6.5% of the sample is in the top ten clones. Sequenced: blood. These TCRs come from a woman aged 18-29 years with Graves' hyperthyroidism.

This chain uses TRBV29-1 with TRBJ2-7; TRBD1 might be the D (6 bases). The J call is in doubt because the DNA end fits TRBJ2-1 better. CDR3 length: 13 amino acids. Per the germline V gene, CDR1 is SQVTM and CDR2 is ANQGSEA. For the CDR3, the DNA is TGCAGCGTGTCAATCACAGGGAGCTACGAGCAGTTCTTC. Translated, it gives CSVSITGSYEQFF.

Worth noting for this clonotype: This may come from a read error, since a much larger clone is one base off. The V gene is TRBV3-1, the J gene TRBJ1-5, with D hard to call. Germline-derived CDR1 and CDR2 are LGHDT and YNNKEL (reference sequence). The length of the CDR3 is 12 residues. V lost 5 bases and J 1 base, leaving 3 bases between the germline ends. CDR3 nucleotide sequence: TGTGCCAGCAGCAACAGCAATCAGCCCCAGCATTTT. Its translation is CASSNSNQPQHF. Together with reference TRBV3-1 and TRBJ1-5, the CDR3 gives the full variable domain: DTAVSQTPKYLVTQMGNDKSIKCEQNLGHDTMYWYKQDSKKFLKIMFSYNNKELIINETVPNRFSPKSPDKAHLNLHINSLELGDSAVYFCASSNSNQPQHFGDGTRLSIL.

This clonotype appeared many times. The rearrangement links TRBV20-1 to TRBJ2-1; TRBD2 agrees at 12 bases. The CDR3 length is 14 residues. V lost 5 bases to trimming and J lost 8 bases; unmatched junction nucleotides: 7. Germline assignment: CDR1 DFQATT and CDR2 SNEGSKA (reference sequence). In nucleotides, the CDR3 is TGCAGTGCTCTGACTAGCGGGAGAGGTGATGAGCAGTTCTTC. Its protein product is CSALTSGRGDEQFF.

This clonotype came up many times. The V and J genes are TRBV11-2 and TRBJ2-2; 10 bases match TRBD2. Germline V lookup: CDR1 SGHAT, CDR2 FQNNGV. The V gene end was trimmed by 3 bases and the J gene end by 4 bases; junction bases not matched to a gene: 2. The CDR3 covers 15 residues. CDR3 bases: TGTGCCAGCAGCTTGCTAGCGGGAGCCACCGGGGAGCTGTTTTTT. The encoded protein is CASSLLAGATGELFF.

V gene TRBV7-2 combines with J gene TRBJ2-2; D gene ambiguous. Germline V gene data show CDR1 as SGHTA and CDR2 as FQGNSA. The CDR3 extends over 16 amino acids. Trimming removed 3 bases at V and 6 bases at J, with 17 bases between. The CDR3 loop reads CASSFFSSTSSGELFF. The CDR3 bases are TGTGCCAGCAGCTTCTTCTCCAGTACCTCATCCGGGGAGCTGTTTTTT.

This clonotype was observed a few times. The V call is TRBV18, the J call TRBJ1-3, with D tentatively TRBD1 (6 bases). In germline, CDR1 is KGHSH, CDR2 LQKENI. Trimming left V 2 bases short and J 7 bases short, with 12 bases between. There are 14 residues in the CDR3. Here the CDR3 reads CASSPNEQGNTIYF. The DNA of the CDR3 is TGTGCCAGCTCACCAAACGAACAGGGCAACACCATATATTTT.

In its sample, this clonotype was seen many times. The CDR3 is CASSIATPYEQYF. In nucleotides, the CDR3 is TGTGCCAGCAGCATAGCGACCCCTTACGAGCAGTACTTC. The chain carries TRBV11-2 and TRBJ2-7; tentative D call: TRBD2 (5 bases). There are 13 residues in the CDR3. V gave up 5 bases and J gave up 4 bases, with 12 bases separating them. Per the germline V gene, CDR1 is SGHAT and CDR2 is FQNNGV.

At least ten counts were recorded for this clonotype. CDR3 bases: TGTGCCTGGACCTCGGGACAGGGCACAGATACGCAGTATTTT. Encoded protein: CAWTSGQGTDTQYF. The chain recombines TRBV30 with TRBJ2-3; 8 bases agree with TRBD1. CDR3 length: 14 residues. The J segment lost 1 base and the V segment lost 4 bases, leaving 4 bases of the junction unmatched. Germline V gives CDR1 GTSNPN, CDR2 SVGIG (reference sequence).

This clonotype was detected many times. CDR3 sequence: CASSQVLADEQYF. The CDR3 DNA reads TGTGCCAGCAGCCAAGTACTGGCGGACGAGCAGTACTTC. This chain uses TRBV3-1 with TRBJ2-7; D unresolved. Trimming removed 1 base at V and 5 bases at J, with 9 bases between. Germline values: CDR1 LGHDT, CDR2 YNNKEL (reference sequence). This CDR3 has 13 amino acids.

This clonotype has at least ten counts. The chain is built from TRBV9 and TRBJ2-2; tentative D call: TRBD1 (9 bases). The CDR3 totals 17 residues. Trimming removed 4 bases at V and 2 bases at J, with 18 bases between. Germline CDR1 and CDR2: SGDLS and YYNGEE. The CDR3 sequence: CASSPREGQGNTGELFF. The CDR3 nucleotides are TGTGCCAGCAGCCCCCGGGAGGGACAGGGCAACACCGGGGAGCTGTTTTTT.

This clonotype was detected ten times or more. The rearrangement uses TRBV29-1 and TRBJ1-2; D may be TRBD1 (5 bases). Germline loops: CDR1 SQVTM, CDR2 ANQGSEA. The CDR3 totals 16 residues. The germline V and J ends were trimmed by 6 bases and 2 bases, with 22 bases remaining between them. The CDR3 reads CSVSTGTGTLNYGYTF. DNA for the CDR3: TGCAGCGTCTCGACGGGTACGGGGACGCTAAACTATGGCTACACCTTC.

This clonotype was detected only a few times. The V gene is TRBV20-1, the J gene TRBJ2-7; 10 bases are shared with TRBD2. Per the germline V gene, CDR1 is DFQATT and CDR2 is SNEGSKA (reference sequence). Trimming took 0 bases from V and 2 from J; bases not matched to a gene: 16. The CDR3 consists of 19 residues. CDR3 loop: CSARDGALAGRPRTYEQYF. CDR3 in DNA: TGCAGTGCTAGAGATGGGGCACTAGCGGGAAGGCCAAGAACCTACGAGCAGTACTTC.

The sample holds one count of this clonotype. With a much larger clone just one base away, this may be a read error. The J gene is TRBJ2-1, the V gene TRBV6-2 or TRBV6-3; 12 bases align to TRBD2. The DNA matches TRBJ2-7 better at its end, which makes the J call doubtful. Germline CDR1 and CDR2: MNHEY and SVGEGT. This CDR3 contains 15 residues. The CDR3 nucleotides are TGTGCCAGCAGTTACTCGACTAGCGGGAGCAATGAGCAGTACTTC. Encoded protein: CASSYSTSGSNEQYF.

In its sample, this clonotype was seen many times. The chain links TRBV2 to TRBJ2-6; tentatively, D is TRBD1 (5 bases). V lost 3 bases, J lost 5 bases, and 11 bases lay in between. Per germline, CDR1 SNHLY and CDR2 FYNNEI. The CDR3 is 15 residues long. The CDR3 spells CASSDKGPRANVLTF. The CDR3 DNA is TGTGCCAGCAGTGATAAGGGGCCAAGGGCCAACGTCCTGACTTTC.

This chain links TRBV19 with TRBJ2-4; D call uncertain. The V and J ends lost 1 base and 6 bases respectively, with 13 bases between them. This CDR3 is 15 amino acids long. Germline values: CDR1 LNHDA, CDR2 SQIVND (reference sequence). CDR3 loop: CASSIVFSMGNIQYF. The CDR3 DNA reads TGTGCCAGTAGTATAGTCTTCTCGATGGGAAACATTCAGTACTTC.

This clonotype was observed a few times. This rearrangement joins TRBV7-9 to TRBJ2-1; the match to TRBD1 covers 9 bases. CDR3 length: 17 residues. After removal of 5 bases from V and 4 bases from J, the junction contained 12 bases not matched to a gene. The germline V gene has CDR1 SEHNR and CDR2 FQNEAQ (reference sequence). The CDR3 region has the DNA TGTGCCAGCAGCCGTACAAACAGGGGGCGCGGGTACAATGAGCAGTTCTTC. Translated: CASSRTNRGRGYNEQFF.

This clonotype has just a few counts. The J gene is TRBJ2-5, the V gene TRBV4-1; D gene uncertain. The length of the CDR3 is 14 residues. The germline gives CDR1 MGHRA, CDR2 YSYEKL. Trimming left V 2 bases short and J 2 bases short, with 9 bases between. The CDR3 spells CASSQYPEQETQYF. For the CDR3, the DNA is TGCGCCAGCAGCCAATATCCAGAACAAGAGACCCAGTACTTC.

There are many counts of this clonotype. This chain joins TRBV29-1 and TRBJ2-3; a possible D gene is TRBD2 (5 bases). V gave up 1 base and J gave up 7 bases, with 27 bases separating them. The CDR3 extends over 18 amino acids. The germline V gene encodes CDR1 SQVTM and CDR2 ANQGSEA. CDR3 sequence reads: CSVEGLRRGNKILNTQYF. The CDR3 DNA is TGCAGCGTTGAAGGCCTCCGTCGGGGTAACAAAATACTAAATACGCAGTATTTT.

To note about this clonotype: A much larger clone differs by one base, so this may be a read error. This chain joins TRBV7-3 and TRBJ2-3; D not resolved. From germline, CDR1 is SGHTA and CDR2 FQGTGA. V gave up 5 bases and J gave up 6 bases, with 15 bases separating them. The CDR3 covers 14 residues. DNA of the CDR3: TGTGCCAGCAGCCCGGACCCGGGCTCCGATACGCAGTATTTT. This sequence encodes CASSPDPGSDTQYF.